Listed here are 15 T cell receptor beta chains from one sample, sequenced in a study of cytomegalovirus exposure and HLA in healthy donors. Primers included in the PCR were 60 Vbeta and 13 Jbeta primers. The assay was immunoSEQ multiplex PCR, and TCRdb's table has in-frame clones only and misses some. The sample consists of 69,000 or so clones, roughly 74% of them appearing once. Sample: PBMCs. All receptors derive from a woman aged 55-70 years in good health and CMV-seropositive.

This chain uses TRBV6-1 with TRBJ2-5; perhaps TRBD1 as D (6 bases). V was trimmed by 4 bases and J by 5 bases, leaving 14 bases between them. CDR1 MNHNS and CDR2 SASEGT come from the germline V gene. There are 14 residues in the CDR3. This chain's CDR3 is CASSGTGNLETQYF. The CDR3 DNA reads as TGTGCCAGCAGTGGTACAGGGAATCTTGAGACCCAGTACTTC.

The rearrangement joins TRBV5-1 to TRBJ1-1; D call uncertain. Trimming took 1 base from V and 3 from J, leaving 13 bases between them. The germline V gene has CDR1 SGHRS and CDR2 YFSETQ. This CDR3 contains 15 residues. This CDR3 reads CASSLNHGADTEAFF. The DNA for the CDR3 is TGCGCCAGCAGCTTGAACCACGGAGCTGACACTGAAGCTTTCTTT.

Notes on this clone: One end of the junction fails to match germline, which may point to a read error. The chain links TRBV7-9 to TRBJ1-1; the D is unclear. Germline-derived CDR1 and CDR2 are SEHNR and FQNEAQ (reference sequence). The CDR3 spans 12 residues. The CDR3 nucleotides are TGTTCCAGCGCAGCGCCGGGCACTGAAGCTTTCTTT. This sequence encodes CSSAAPGTEAFF.

V gene TRBV5-8 combines with J gene TRBJ2-7; a weak D match, TRBD1 (5 bases). Deletions cut 6 bases from V and 3 bases from J, with 19 bases between. The length of the CDR3 is 15 residues. CDR1 and CDR2 from the germline V gene are SGHTS and YDEGEE. The DNA for the CDR3 is TGTGCCAGCATAGTAAGACAGAATTTAAACTACGAGCAGTACTTC. Protein product: CASIVRQNLNYEQYF.

The V and J genes are TRBV18 and TRBJ1-1, with D perhaps matching TRBD1 (6 bases). This CDR3 has 15 residues. Trimming removed 5 bases at V and 0 bases at J, with 13 bases between. The V gene's germline CDR1 is KGHSH and CDR2 LQKENI. As DNA, the CDR3 is TGTGCCAGCTCATCCCCGGGGGGCCTGAACACTGAAGCTTTCTTT. The encoded protein is CASSSPGGLNTEAFF.

This clone was observed once. This chain connects TRBV6-1 to TRBJ2-5, with 7 positions matching TRBD2. Germline V lookup: CDR1 MNHNS, CDR2 SASEGT. The CDR3 has 13 residues. V lost 5 bases, J lost 5 bases, and 5 bases stayed unmatched. The CDR3 region has the DNA TGTGCCAGCAGTACCCTAGCGGACGAGACCCAGTACTTC. Translation gives CASSTLADETQYF.

The chain couples TRBV18 to TRBJ1-2; D not certain. The CDR3 runs to 15 residues. CDR1 and CDR2 (germline): KGHSH, LQKENI. V lost 1 base to trimming and J lost 1 base, with 10 bases between them. The CDR3 DNA sequence: TGTGCCAGCTCACCACAATCCGGGAGTAACTATGGCTACACCTTC. Residues: CASSPQSGSNYGYTF.

The chain joins TRBV23-1 to TRBJ2-2; 11 bases match TRBD1. TRBV23-1 is labeled an ORF, and its function is uncertain. Losses at the gene ends were 8 bases for V and 3 bases for J; bases not matched to a gene: 14. This CDR3 is 18 amino acids long. CDR3 in DNA: TGCGCCAGCCTGCGGACAGGGGGCGAGCCAGGGTACACCGGGGAGCTGTTTTTT. As protein: CASLRTGGEPGYTGELFF.

As for this clone: Germline is not matched at one junction end, which may reflect a read error. The DNA of the CDR3 is TGTGCCAGCAGCGTAGGTGGGGGGGCCTACCATGAGCAGTTCTTC. Protein: CASSVGGGAYHEQFF. V gene TRBV9 combines with J gene TRBJ2-1; possible D gene TRBD2, 7 bases. This CDR3 region has 15 residues. Germline V gives CDR1 SGDLS, CDR2 YYNGEE.

The chain employs TRBV5-1 and TRBJ1-4, with a possible D match to TRBD1 (5 bases). Per the germline V gene, CDR1 is SGHRS and CDR2 is YFSETQ. Trimming took off 5 bases at V and 7 bases at J, with 12 bases between the two ends. This CDR3 is built from 13 residues. CDR3 amino acids: CASRPDTAEKLFF. CDR3 DNA sequence: TGCGCCAGCAGACCGGACACCGCTGAAAAACTGTTTTTT.

This chain uses TRBV11-2 with TRBJ1-2; 9 positions match TRBD1. There are 14 residues in the CDR3. The junction had 5 bases not matched to a gene; V was cut back by 3 bases and J by 6 bases. The V gene's germline CDR1 is SGHAT and CDR2 FQNNGV. The CDR3 here is CASSFDRGNNGYTF. The CDR3, as DNA: TGTGCCAGCAGCTTTGACAGGGGGAATAATGGCTACACCTTC.

V and J are TRBV27 and TRBJ2-7; 7 bases map to TRBD1. There are 16 residues in the CDR3. Germline trimming cut 5 bases from V and 4 bases from J; bases unmatched to any gene: 14. CDR1 MNHEY and CDR2 SMNVEV come from the germline V gene (reference sequence). CDR3 amino acids: CASSLRTGPTGYEQYF. CDR3 nucleotides: TGTGCCAGCAGTCTTCGGACAGGACCCACGGGGTACGAGCAGTACTTC.

J is TRBJ2-1 and V is TRBV6-5; 7 nucleotides line up with TRBD1. V lost 6 bases, J lost 9 bases, and 14 bases stayed unmatched. The CDR3 extends over 15 amino acids. Germline V gene lookup returns CDR1 MNHEY and CDR2 SVGAGI. DNA for the CDR3: TGTGCCAGCAGACCTGTCTCCGTGGCAGGGGGTGAGCAGTTCTTC. As protein: CASRPVSVAGGEQFF.

The rearrangement links TRBV5-1 to TRBJ1-4; 11 bases line up with TRBD1. CDR3 length: 15 residues. Per germline, CDR1 SGHRS and CDR2 YFSETQ. After removal of 4 bases from V and 7 bases from J, the junction contained 6 bases not matched to a gene. CDR3 sequence (DNA): TGCGCCAGCAGCAGACGGACAGGGGGCGGTGAAAAACTGTTTTTT. Residues: CASSRRTGGGEKLFF.

The genes are TRBV7-2 and TRBJ1-5; tentatively, D is TRBD1 (5 bases). The germline V and J ends were trimmed by 5 bases and 7 bases, with 12 bases remaining between them. This CDR3 comprises 13 residues. Per the germline V gene, CDR1 is SGHTA and CDR2 is FQGNSA. In DNA, the CDR3 is TGTGCCAGCAGCCCAGGGTCCGGACAGCCCCAGCATTTT. It translates to CASSPGSGQPQHF. The complete variable domain, with remaining parts taken from reference TRBV7-2 and TRBJ1-5, reads GAGVSQSPSNKVTEKGKDVELRCDPISGHTALYWYRQSLGQGLEFLIYFQGNSAPDKSGLPSDRFSAERTGGSVSTLTIQRTQQEDSAVYLCASSPGSGQPQHFGDGTRLSIL.